This paragraph reports one T cell receptor beta chain. Trimming took 0 bases from V and 11 from J, leaving 7 bases between them. The CDR3 loop spans 12 amino acids. CDR1 is MNHNY and CDR2 is SVGAGI in the germline V gene (reference sequence). This sample was included in a study of Ad26.COV2.S vaccination and SARS-CoV-2 variants. Study information: Enrollment placed the donor in the COV1001 Ad26.COV2.S trial arm.

Stated treatment: 15 to 20 received Ad26.COV2.S at low or high dose, single or two shots; about 5 received placebo; per-sample allocation not given. Day 63 after the first injection of vaccine or placebo was the sampling time. Libraries were prepared by immunoSEQ multiplex PCR; TCRdb keeps only in-frame clonotypes and omits some of them. The sample contains fewer than 800,000 clones, more than 80% of which appear only once. The source of this sequence is a person between 18 and 59 years old who received the Ad26.COV2.S COVID-19 vaccine or a placebo. J is TRBJ1-4 and V is TRBV6-6; D call uncertain. Material: peripheral blood, obtained in a trial of Ad26.COV2.S vaccine versus placebo. The CDR3 is CASSYSEDKLFF. CDR3 DNA sequence: TGTGCCAGCAGTTACTCGGAGGATAAACTGTTTTTT.